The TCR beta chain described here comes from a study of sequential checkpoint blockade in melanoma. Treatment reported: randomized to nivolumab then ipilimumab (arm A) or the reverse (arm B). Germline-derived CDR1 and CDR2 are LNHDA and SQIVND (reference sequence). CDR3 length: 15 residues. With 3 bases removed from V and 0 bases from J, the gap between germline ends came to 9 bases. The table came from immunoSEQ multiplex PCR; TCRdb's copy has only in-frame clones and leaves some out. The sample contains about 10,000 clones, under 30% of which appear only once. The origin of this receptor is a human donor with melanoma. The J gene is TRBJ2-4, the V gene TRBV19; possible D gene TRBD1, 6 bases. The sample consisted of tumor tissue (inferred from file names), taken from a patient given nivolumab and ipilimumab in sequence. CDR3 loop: CASSMIRGAKNIQYF. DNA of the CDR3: TGTGCCAGTAGTATGATCAGGGGAGCCAAAAACATTCAGTACTTC.